This TCR beta chain is from a study of shared clonotypes between healthy human individuals (dated by TCRdb to the early 2020s). For the study in its entirety: A couple of women and a few men aged 18 to 49 years were included in the cohort. Each donor's leukapheresis produced roughly between roughly 0.85 and 9.5 billion PBMCs. The study deeply sequenced blood TCR repertoires of roughly five healthy adults to estimate repertoire size and the extent of clonotype sharing between individuals. Per donor, three plates each were used for CD4 naive and CD4 memory, two for CD8 naive, and one for CD8 memory. To increase sequencing depth and limit assay-specific biases, TCR repertoire library preparation and sequencing were carried out by different laboratories using diverse techniques.

Reading the germline V gene (reference sequence) gives CDR1 MNHEY and CDR2 SMNVEV. The V and J ends are trimmed by 5 bases and 2 bases, leaving 13 bases between them. The CDR3 sequence holds 15 residues, the cysteine and phenylalanine included. CDR3 DNA only is kept here, 45 bases in frame from base 1. The full study reports these points: Sampling was limited to blood, and TCR repertoires in tissue likely differ from TCR repertoires in blood. Rarefaction of sorted-subset datasets indicated incomplete sequencing despite the large sequencing depth. Across a handful of donors, roughly 5.1% of naive CD4, over 3% of naive CD8, about 2.3% of memory CD4, and under 0.45% of memory CD8 clonotypes were shared. The small number of donors limited the genetic and exposure-history diversity represented. Pairwise subsampling led to the expectation that sequencing depth would affect the degree of clonotype sharing among donors. Clonotypes shared by all four sorted-subset donors showed higher generation probabilities than non-shared clonotypes. Estimated clonotype richness was generally larger for naive than for memory subsets.

As regards this clone: Its cognate antigen has yet to be identified. Base qualities are not provided; no much larger clone lies one nucleotide away.

The donors were healthy, HIV-negative adults with no recently reported acute infections or vaccinations. Every donor was a Caucasian adult residing in Nashville, Tennessee, USA. Magnetic negative selection was used to enrich CD4+ T cells, after which naive cells were positively selected on CD45RA and the negative fraction became the memory subset. Blood was obtained by leukapheresis, after which PBMCs were separated by Ficoll-Histopaque density gradient centrifugation and cryopreserved in liquid nitrogen vapor phase. Analytical flow cytometry was used to check the purity and quantity of every magnetically sorted T cell population. Each sorted fraction had its genomic DNA isolated and then quantified by UV absorbance on a Nanodrop 2000c. Using the deep immunoSEQ assay, TCR CDR3 regions were amplified from genomic DNA by multiplex PCR. Extracted genomic DNA from each cell subset was distributed evenly across all wells of several immunoSEQ 96-well plates, and each plate was treated as a replicate. Each replicate PCR for sorted subsets received approximately 200 ng genomic DNA, equal to about 30,000 T cell genomes. Purified libraries were measured with a Qubit 3.0 fluorometer, size-checked on a Bioanalyzer 2100, and measured again with the KAPA Library Quantification kit. Every immunoSEQ 96-well plate was sequenced on a separate single-read 150-cycle Illumina NextSeq 550 flow cell. As for how the authors treated the data: Because the immunoSEQ output held only junctional sequences and lacked quality scores, the filtering could not match the filtering applied to full-length reads. To assign V/J genes and CDR3, sequences were annotated against IMGT germline references using PyIR, a Python wrapper for IgBLAST v1.9. Reads with weak V/J assignments (E-value above 1e-6), missing CDR3, stop codons, out-of-frame junctions, or ambiguous translated residues were removed. V3J clonotypes were defined as sequences sharing the same inferred V gene, J gene, and CDR3 amino acid sequence. Percentage overlap between repertoires was computed as shared unique clonotypes divided by the size of the smaller repertoire. Richness of each repertoire was evaluated using RTK rarefaction, the Chao1 estimator, and Recon v2.1 estimates of unobserved clonotypes. For all TCRbeta clonotypes obtained by the gDNA method from a handful of donors, generation probabilities were computed with OLGA. TCRdb provides this immuneACCESS table in a form limited to in-frame rearrangements. Some clones are lacking; in checked studies, under half of them reflect an unresolved V gene, and why the rest are absent is not known. V, J and clone size derive from that table, while D and trimming were established from the DNA sequence. This sample is represented by about 2.4 million clones; more than 80% of them were singletons. In total, the top ten clones hold about 0.13% of the sample.

The receptor's source is a man in his late teens or twenties in good health. The sample consisted of naive CD4+ T cells sorted from blood. Per the publication, the cell subset or site label means: CD45RA+ positively selected. The V and J genes are TRBV27 and TRBJ2-4; the D gene is possibly TRBD1 or TRBD2, with 6 bases matching each. The DNA sequence follows: TGTGCCAGCAGTATTCTTGGGGGGCCCAAAAACATTCAGTACTTC. Its protein reads: CASSILGGPKNIQYF.